The 2 T cell receptor beta chains below were found in one sample sequenced in a study of cytomegalovirus exposure and HLA in healthy donors. The PCR made use of 60 Vbeta and 13 Jbeta primers. Sequencing used immunoSEQ multiplex PCR; TCRdb keeps in-frame clones, though not all of them. The data contain about 250,000 clones, 65% to 85% of them seen just once; the ten biggest clones take up about 2.2%. The sequencing sample was made of PBMCs. These TCRs come from a female donor in good health and CMV-seronegative.

This clone was seen only once. J is TRBJ2-1 and V is TRBV6-1, with 7 bases matching TRBD2. The CDR3 length is 16 residues. V gave up 4 bases and J gave up 5 bases; unmatched junction bases: 11. The germline V gene encodes CDR1 MNHNS and CDR2 SASEGT. DNA for the CDR3: TGTGCCAGCAGTGGTGGGAGGGCCCTTTCTCACAATGAGCAGTTCTTC. This translates into CASSGGRALSHNEQFF.

This clone was picked up many times. The chain carries TRBV7-9 and TRBJ2-6; 7 bases align to TRBD1. The CDR3 is made up of 18 amino acids. CDR1 SEHNR and CDR2 FQNEAQ come from the germline V gene (reference sequence). The trim removed 3 bases at V and 0 bases at J, leaving 8 bases unmatched. The CDR3 here is CASSFSTGISSGANVLTF. The DNA for the CDR3 is TGTGCCAGCAGCTTTTCGACAGGGATCAGCTCTGGGGCCAACGTCCTGACTTTC.